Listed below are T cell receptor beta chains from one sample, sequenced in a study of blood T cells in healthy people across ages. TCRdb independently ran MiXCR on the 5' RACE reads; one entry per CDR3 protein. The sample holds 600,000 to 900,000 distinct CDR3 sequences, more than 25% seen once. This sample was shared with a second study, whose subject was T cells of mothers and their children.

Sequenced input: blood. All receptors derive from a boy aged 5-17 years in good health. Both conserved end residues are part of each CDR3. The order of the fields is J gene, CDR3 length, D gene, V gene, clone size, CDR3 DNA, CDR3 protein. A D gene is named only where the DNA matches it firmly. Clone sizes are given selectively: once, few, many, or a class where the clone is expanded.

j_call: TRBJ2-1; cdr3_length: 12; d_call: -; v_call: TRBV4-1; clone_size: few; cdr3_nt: TGCGCCAGCAGCCTTAAATACAATGAGCAGTTCTTC; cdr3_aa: CASSLKYNEQFF
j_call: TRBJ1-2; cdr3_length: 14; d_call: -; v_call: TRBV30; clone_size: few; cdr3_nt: TGTGCCCGCGGCCCCAGGACGGGACTGGGCGGCTACACCTTC; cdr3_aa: CARGPRTGLGGYTF
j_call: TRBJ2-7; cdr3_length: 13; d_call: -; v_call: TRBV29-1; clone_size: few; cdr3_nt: TGCAGCGTGATAGGAGGGAACACCTACGAGCAGTACTTC; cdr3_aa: CSVIGGNTYEQYF
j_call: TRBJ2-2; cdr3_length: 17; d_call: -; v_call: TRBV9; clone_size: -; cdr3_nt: TGTGCCTGCAGCCCCCGCCAGGGGGGGTTTCGCACCGGGGAGCTGTTTTTT; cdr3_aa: CACSPRQGGFRTGELFF
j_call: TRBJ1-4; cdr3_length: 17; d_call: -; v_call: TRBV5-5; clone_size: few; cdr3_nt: TGTGCCAGCAGCTTAACCTCAAGGAGGAGAACTAATGAAAAACTGTTTTTT; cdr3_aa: CASSLTSRRRTNEKLFF
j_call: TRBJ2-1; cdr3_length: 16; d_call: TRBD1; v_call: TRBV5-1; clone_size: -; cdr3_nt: TGCGCCAGCAGCTTATATCCGGGACAGGGGAGAGGTGAGCAGTTCTTC; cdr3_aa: CASSLYPGQGRGEQFF
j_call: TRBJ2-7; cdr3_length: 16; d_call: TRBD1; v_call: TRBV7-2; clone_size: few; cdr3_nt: TGTGCCAGCAGCTTAGCGGCTACAGGGGGCTCGTACGGGCAGTACTTC; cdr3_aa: CASSLAATGGSYGQYF
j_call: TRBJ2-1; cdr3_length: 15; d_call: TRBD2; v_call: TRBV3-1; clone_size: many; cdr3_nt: TGTGCCAGCAGCCAAGGTTGGGCGGGGGGAACTGAGCAGTTCTTC; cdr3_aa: CASSQGWAGGTEQFF
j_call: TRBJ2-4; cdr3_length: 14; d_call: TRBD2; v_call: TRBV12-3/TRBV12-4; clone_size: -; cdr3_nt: TGTGCCAGCACTTGGACTAGCGGAGAAAACATTCAGTACTTC; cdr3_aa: CASTWTSGENIQYF
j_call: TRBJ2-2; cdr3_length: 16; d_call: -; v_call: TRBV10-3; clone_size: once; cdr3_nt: TGTGCCATCAGCCCAAGCCGGACGGTGAACACCGGGGAGCTGTTTTTT; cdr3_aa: CAISPSRTVNTGELFF
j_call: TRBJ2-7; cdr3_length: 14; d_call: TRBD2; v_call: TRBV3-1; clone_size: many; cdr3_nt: TGTGCCAGCAGCCAAGGGCTAGCGGGATATGAGCAGTACTTC; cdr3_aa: CASSQGLAGYEQYF
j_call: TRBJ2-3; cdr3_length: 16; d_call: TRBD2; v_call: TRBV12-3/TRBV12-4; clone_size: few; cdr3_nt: TGTGCCAGCAGTTTAGGCGGGACTAGCGGGGCGGTGACGCAGTATTTT; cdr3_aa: CASSLGGTSGAVTQYF
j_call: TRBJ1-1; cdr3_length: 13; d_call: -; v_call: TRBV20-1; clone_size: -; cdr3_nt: TGCAGTGCTAGGTGGGGGGTTAACACTGAAGCTTTCTTT; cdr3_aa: CSARWGVNTEAFF
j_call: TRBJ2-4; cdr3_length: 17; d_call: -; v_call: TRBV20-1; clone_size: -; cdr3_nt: TGCAGTGCTAGAGATACGCAGGGAGGTCTGCTTGGAAACATTCAGTACTTC; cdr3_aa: CSARDTQGGLLGNIQYF
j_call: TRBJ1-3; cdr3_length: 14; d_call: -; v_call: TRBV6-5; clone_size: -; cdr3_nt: TGTGCCAGTACCGGGACGGACACAGGAAACACCATATATTTT; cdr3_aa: CASTGTDTGNTIYF
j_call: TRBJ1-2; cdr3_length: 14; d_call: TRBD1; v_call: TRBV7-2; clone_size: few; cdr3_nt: TGTGCCAGCAGCTTAGGGACAGGTCCCTATGGCTACACCTTC; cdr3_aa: CASSLGTGPYGYTF
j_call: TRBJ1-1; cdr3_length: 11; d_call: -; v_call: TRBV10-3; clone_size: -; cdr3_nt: TGTGCCATCGGGGGTGGTTCTGAAGCTTTCTTT; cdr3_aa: CAIGGGSEAFF
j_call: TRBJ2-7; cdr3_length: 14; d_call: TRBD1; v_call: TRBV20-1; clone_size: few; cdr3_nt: TGCAGTGCTAGACCCCGGGACAGGGAGAGCGAGCAGTACTTC; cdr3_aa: CSARPRDRESEQYF
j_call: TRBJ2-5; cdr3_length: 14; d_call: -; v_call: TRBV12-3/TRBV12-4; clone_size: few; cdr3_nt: TGTGCCAGCATCGCACGGCGGTTTGGAGAGACCCAGTACTTC; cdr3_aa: CASIARRFGETQYF
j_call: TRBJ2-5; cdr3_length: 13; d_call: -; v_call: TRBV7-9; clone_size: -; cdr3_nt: TGTGCCAGCAGCTTAAGGTTTGCGGAGACCCAGTACTTC; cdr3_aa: CASSLRFAETQYF
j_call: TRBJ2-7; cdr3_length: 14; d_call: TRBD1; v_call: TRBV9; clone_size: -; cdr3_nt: TGTGCCAGCAGCGCTACGGACAGGTCCTACGAGCAGTACTTC; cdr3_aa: CASSATDRSYEQYF
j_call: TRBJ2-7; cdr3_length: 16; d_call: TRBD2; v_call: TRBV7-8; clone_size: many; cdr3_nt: TGTGCCAGCAGCTTAAAATTCGCGGGGGAAATCTACGAGCAGTACTTC; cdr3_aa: CASSLKFAGEIYEQYF
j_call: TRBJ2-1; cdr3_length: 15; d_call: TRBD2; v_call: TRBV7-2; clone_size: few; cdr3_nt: TGTGCCAGCAGCTCGCCTAGCGGGTACTACAATGAGCAGTTCTTC; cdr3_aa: CASSSPSGYYNEQFF
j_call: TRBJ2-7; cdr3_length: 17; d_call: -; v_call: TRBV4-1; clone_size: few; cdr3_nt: TGCGCCAGCAGCCAAGGAACCCGGACGGAGGCCAGGGACGAGCAGTACTTC; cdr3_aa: CASSQGTRTEARDEQYF
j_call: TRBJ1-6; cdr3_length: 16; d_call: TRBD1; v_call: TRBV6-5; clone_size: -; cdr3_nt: TGTGCCAGCAGTTACTCGAGGGCAGGGGGTAATTCACCCCTCCACTTT; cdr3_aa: CASSYSRAGGNSPLHF
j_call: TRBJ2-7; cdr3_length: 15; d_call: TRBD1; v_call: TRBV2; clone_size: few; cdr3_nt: TGTGCCAGCACCGAGGGTGGGACAGTAGCCTACGAGCAGTACTTC; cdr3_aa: CASTEGGTVAYEQYF
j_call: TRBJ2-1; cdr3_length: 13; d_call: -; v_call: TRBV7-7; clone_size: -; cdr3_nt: TGTGCTAGCAGCCTCGGGGAGCGGGCTCAACAGTTCTTC; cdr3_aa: CASSLGERAQQFF
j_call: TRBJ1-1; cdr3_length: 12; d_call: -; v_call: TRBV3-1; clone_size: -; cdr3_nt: TGTGCCAGCAGCCAAGGGGGGAGGAGAGCTTTCTTT; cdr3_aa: CASSQGGRRAFF
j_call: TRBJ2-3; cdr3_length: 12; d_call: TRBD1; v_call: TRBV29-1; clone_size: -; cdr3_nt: TGCAGCGTTGGGACAGGGGCAGATACGCAGTATTTT; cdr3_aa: CSVGTGADTQYF
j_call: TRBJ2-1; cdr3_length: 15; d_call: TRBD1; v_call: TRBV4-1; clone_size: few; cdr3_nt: TGCGCCAGCAGCCCCGGGACAGGGGACTTCAATGAGCAGTTCTTC; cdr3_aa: CASSPGTGDFNEQFF
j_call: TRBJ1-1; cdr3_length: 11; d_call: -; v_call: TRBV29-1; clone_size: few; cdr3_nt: TGCAGCGTAGGGACTCGCTCTGAAGCTTTCTTT; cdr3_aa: CSVGTRSEAFF
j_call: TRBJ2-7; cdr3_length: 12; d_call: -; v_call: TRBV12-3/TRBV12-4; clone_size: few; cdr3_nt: TGTGCCAGCAGTTACGGGATGCTCGAGCAGTACTTC; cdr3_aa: CASSYGMLEQYF
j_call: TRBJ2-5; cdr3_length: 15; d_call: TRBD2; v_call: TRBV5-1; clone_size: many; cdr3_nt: TGCGCCAGCAGCCCCCTAGCGGGGGGGGCAGAGACCCAGTACTTC; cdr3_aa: CASSPLAGGAETQYF
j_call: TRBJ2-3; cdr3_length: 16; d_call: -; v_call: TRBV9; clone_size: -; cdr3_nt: TGTGCCAGCAGCTCCCTCGGCAGGTCTAGCACAGATACGCAGTATTTT; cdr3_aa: CASSSLGRSSTDTQYF
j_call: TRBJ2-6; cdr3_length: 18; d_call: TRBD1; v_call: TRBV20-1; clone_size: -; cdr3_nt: TGCAGTGCTAGAACCAGGGACAGGGATATCTCTGGGGCCAACGTCCTGACTTTC; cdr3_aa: CSARTRDRDISGANVLTF
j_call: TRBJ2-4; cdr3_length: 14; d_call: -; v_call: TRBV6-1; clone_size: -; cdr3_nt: TGTGCCAGCAGTGAAGCGGGGGGCAAAAACATTCAGTACTTC; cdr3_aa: CASSEAGGKNIQYF
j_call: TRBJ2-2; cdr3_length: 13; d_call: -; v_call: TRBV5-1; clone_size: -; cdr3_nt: TGCGCCAGCAGCGACGAAAGTTTCGGGGAGCTGTTTTTT; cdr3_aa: CASSDESFGELFF
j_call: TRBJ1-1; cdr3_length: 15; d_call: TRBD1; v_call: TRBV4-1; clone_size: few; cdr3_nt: TGCGCCAGCAGCCAAGATCCGACAGGGGGTTTAATGGCTTTCTTT; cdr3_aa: CASSQDPTGGLMAFF
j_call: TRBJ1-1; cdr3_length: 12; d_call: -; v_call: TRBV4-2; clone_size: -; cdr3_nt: TGTGCCAGCAGCCCCGATCTCACTGAAGCTTTCTTT; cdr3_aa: CASSPDLTEAFF
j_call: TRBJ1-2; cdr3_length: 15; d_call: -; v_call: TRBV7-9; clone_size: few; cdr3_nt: TGTGCCAGCAGCACAACAACGGTTCTCGAGTTTGGCTACACCTTC; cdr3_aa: CASSTTTVLEFGYTF
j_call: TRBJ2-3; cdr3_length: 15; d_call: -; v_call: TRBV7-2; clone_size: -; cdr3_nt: TGTGCCAGCAGCTTACCCCGGACTCTCACAGATACGCAGTATTTT; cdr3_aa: CASSLPRTLTDTQYF
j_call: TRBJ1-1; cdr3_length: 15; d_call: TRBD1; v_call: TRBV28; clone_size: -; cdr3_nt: TGTGCCACCAGCGGCGGAGGGGGCGGGAACACTGAAGCTTTCTTT; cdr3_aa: CATSGGGGGNTEAFF
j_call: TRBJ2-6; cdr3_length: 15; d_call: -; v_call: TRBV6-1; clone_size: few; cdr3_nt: TGTGCCAGCAGTGGTCGAGGATCCGGGGCCAACGTCCTGACTTTC; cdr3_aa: CASSGRGSGANVLTF
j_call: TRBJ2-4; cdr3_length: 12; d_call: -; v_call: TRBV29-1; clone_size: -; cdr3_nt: TGCAGCGTAGAAGGGACAAAGAACATTCAGTACTTC; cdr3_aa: CSVEGTKNIQYF
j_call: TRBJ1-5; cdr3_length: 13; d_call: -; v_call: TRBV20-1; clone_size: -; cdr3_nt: TGCAGTGCTCATACACGGTACAATCAGCCCCAGCATTTT; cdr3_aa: CSAHTRYNQPQHF
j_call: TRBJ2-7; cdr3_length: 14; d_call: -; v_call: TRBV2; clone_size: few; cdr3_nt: TGTGCCAGCAGGAGGGGCATAAGCTCCTACGAGCAGTACTTC; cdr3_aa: CASRRGISSYEQYF
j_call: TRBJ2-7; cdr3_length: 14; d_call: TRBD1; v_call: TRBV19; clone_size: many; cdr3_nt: TGTGCCAGTAGCCGACAGGGAAGCTCCTACGAGCAGTACTTC; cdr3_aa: CASSRQGSSYEQYF
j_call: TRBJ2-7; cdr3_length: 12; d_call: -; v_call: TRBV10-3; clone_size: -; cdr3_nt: TGTGCCATCAGTGAATCCGAATGGGAGCAGTACTTC; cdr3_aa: CAISESEWEQYF
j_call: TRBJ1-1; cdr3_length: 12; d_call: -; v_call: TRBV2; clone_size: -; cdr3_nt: TGTGCCAGCAGTGAGCAGGGGTCAGAAGCTTTCTTT; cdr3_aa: CASSEQGSEAFF
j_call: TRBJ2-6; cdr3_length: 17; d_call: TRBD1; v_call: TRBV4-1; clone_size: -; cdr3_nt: TGCGCCAGCAGCGAAAGTATAGGACAGGGCTCGGCCAACGTCCTGACTTTC; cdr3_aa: CASSESIGQGSANVLTF
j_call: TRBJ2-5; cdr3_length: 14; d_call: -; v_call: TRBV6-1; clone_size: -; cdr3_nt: TGTGCCAGCAGTGAACGGGGGCCCCTGGAGACCCAGTACTTC; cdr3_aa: CASSERGPLETQYF
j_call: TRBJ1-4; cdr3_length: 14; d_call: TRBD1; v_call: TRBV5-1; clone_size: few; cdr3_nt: TGCGCCAGCAGCTGGGGACAGGGGGCGGAAAAACTGTTTTTT; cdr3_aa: CASSWGQGAEKLFF
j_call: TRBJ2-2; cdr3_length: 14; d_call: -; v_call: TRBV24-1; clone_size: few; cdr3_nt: TGTGCCACCAGTGATTCACGGGACACCGGGGAGCTGTTTTTT; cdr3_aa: CATSDSRDTGELFF